The clone carrying this T cell receptor (beta chain) was counted many times. V was shortened by 1 base and J by 6 bases, with 8 bases between the two germline ends. This CDR3 spans 13 amino acids. Germline loops: CDR1 KGHDR, CDR2 SFDVKD. RNA transcripts provided the source from which TCR beta CDR3 regions were amplified. HTBI primers were used for first-round RT-PCR of the TCR CDR3. MiXCR was run by TCRdb on the multiplex PCR reads, yielding one entry per CDR3 protein. The sample carries around 700,000 distinct CDR3 sequences, 30% to 40% recorded once. The sample is drawn from a study of T cells in Graves' hyperthyroidism and ophthalmopathy.

The TCR comes from a woman aged 40 to 50 with Graves' hyperthyroidism. Specimen: blood. The chain combines TRBV24-1 with TRBJ1-2; a possible D gene is TRBD1 (5 bases). The CDR3 loop is CATSDLSGNGYTF. Written as DNA, the CDR3 is TGTGCCACCAGTGATTTATCAGGGAATGGCTACACCTTC.